This is a list of T cell receptor beta chains from one sample in a study of STAT5B mutations in CD4+ large granular lymphocyte leukemia. TCRdb's copy holds only in-frame clones and misses some; the assay was immunoSEQ multiplex PCR. Found here are roughly 30,000 clones, approximately 79% of them singletons; the top ten hold 5.5% to 7.5%. The sample comprised CD4+ T cells from blood buffy coats. Every receptor here comes from a human donor in good health. Each CDR3 is given with its conserved first and last residue. Each record gives: clone size, CDR3 length, V gene, J gene, D gene, CDR3 protein, CDR3 DNA. The D gene is left open where the match is weak. Clone size is given for some rows only: seen once, a few or many times, or a class if the clone is expanded.

clone size: -
CDR3 length: 14
V gene: TRBV29-1
J gene: TRBJ2-5
D gene: -
CDR3 protein: CSVEDFWSGETQYF
CDR3 DNA: TGCAGCGTTGAAGATTTTTGGAGCGGAGAGACCCAGTACTTC

clone size: -
CDR3 length: 17
V gene: TRBV18
J gene: TRBJ1-1
D gene: TRBD1
CDR3 protein: CASSASEWTGWGTEAFF
CDR3 DNA: TGTGCCAGCTCAGCCTCAGAGTGGACAGGGTGGGGCACTGAAGCTTTCTTT

clone size: few
CDR3 length: 15
V gene: TRBV18
J gene: TRBJ2-6
D gene: -
CDR3 protein: CASSPQTAGANVLTF
CDR3 DNA: TGTGCCAGCTCACCACAGACAGCCGGGGCCAACGTCCTGACTTTC

clone size: -
CDR3 length: 15
V gene: TRBV5-1
J gene: TRBJ1-2
D gene: -
CDR3 protein: CASSLARSAPYGYTF
CDR3 DNA: TGCGCCAGCAGCTTGGCTCGGTCAGCCCCCTATGGCTACACCTTC

clone size: -
CDR3 length: 14
V gene: TRBV6-5
J gene: TRBJ1-5
D gene: -
CDR3 protein: CASALLNGNQPQHF
CDR3 DNA: TGTGCCAGCGCCCTACTTAACGGCAATCAGCCCCAGCATTTT

clone size: -
CDR3 length: 15
V gene: TRBV6-1
J gene: TRBJ2-5
D gene: -
CDR3 protein: CASSPSWGGQETQYF
CDR3 DNA: TGTGCCAGCAGTCCTAGTTGGGGAGGCCAAGAGACCCAGTACTTC

clone size: -
CDR3 length: 11
V gene: TRBV11-2
J gene: TRBJ1-1
D gene: -
CDR3 protein: CASSFAAEAFF
CDR3 DNA: TGTGCCAGCAGCTTCGCAGCCGAAGCTTTCTTT

clone size: -
CDR3 length: 14
V gene: TRBV27
J gene: TRBJ1-3
D gene: TRBD1
CDR3 protein: CASSPQGEGNTIYF
CDR3 DNA: TGTGCCAGCAGTCCACAGGGGGAAGGAAACACCATATATTTT

clone size: once
CDR3 length: 13
V gene: TRBV27
J gene: TRBJ1-1
D gene: -
CDR3 protein: CASSVPGRTEAFF
CDR3 DNA: TGTGCCAGCAGTGTTCCGGGACGCACTGAAGCTTTCTTT

clone size: -
CDR3 length: 13
V gene: TRBV5-4
J gene: TRBJ2-7
D gene: TRBD2
CDR3 protein: CASSLAGYYEQYF
CDR3 DNA: TGTGCCAGCAGCTTAGCGGGGTATTACGAGCAGTACTTC

clone size: -
CDR3 length: 16
V gene: TRBV7-9
J gene: TRBJ1-1
D gene: -
CDR3 protein: CASSFGGRAENTEAFF
CDR3 DNA: TGTGCCAGCAGCTTTGGGGGCAGGGCCGAGAACACTGAAGCTTTCTTT

clone size: -
CDR3 length: 14
V gene: TRBV4-3
J gene: TRBJ1-4
D gene: -
CDR3 protein: CASSQGLPGEKLFF
CDR3 DNA: TGCGCCAGCAGCCAAGGTCTCCCAGGCGAAAAACTGTTTTTT

clone size: -
CDR3 length: 13
V gene: TRBV2
J gene: TRBJ1-2
D gene: -
CDR3 protein: CASSADNNYGYTF
CDR3 DNA: TGTGCCAGCAGTGCCGACAATAACTATGGCTACACCTTC

clone size: once
CDR3 length: 15
V gene: TRBV5-4
J gene: TRBJ2-5
D gene: -
CDR3 protein: CASSSETGRQETQYF
CDR3 DNA: TGTGCCAGCAGCTCAGAGACAGGGAGGCAAGAGACCCAGTACTTC

clone size: once
CDR3 length: 14
V gene: TRBV11-2
J gene: TRBJ1-3
D gene: -
CDR3 protein: CASSLDVIRNTIYF
CDR3 DNA: TGTGCCAGCAGCTTAGATGTCATTCGAAACACCATATATTTT

clone size: -
CDR3 length: 16
V gene: TRBV10-3
J gene: TRBJ2-5
D gene: TRBD2
CDR3 protein: CAISETAGTSGETQYF
CDR3 DNA: TGTGCCATCAGTGAAACGGCGGGGACTAGCGGAGAGACCCAGTACTTC

clone size: -
CDR3 length: 12
V gene: TRBV5-4
J gene: TRBJ2-5
D gene: -
CDR3 protein: CASSLVAETQYF
CDR3 DNA: TGTGCCAGCAGCTTGGTGGCGGAGACCCAGTACTTC

clone size: -
CDR3 length: 13
V gene: TRBV5-1
J gene: TRBJ1-1
D gene: -
CDR3 protein: CASSLAGVGEAFF
CDR3 DNA: TGCGCCAGCAGCTTGGCCGGTGTCGGCGAAGCTTTCTTT

clone size: once
CDR3 length: 16
V gene: TRBV6-6
J gene: TRBJ1-4
D gene: -
CDR3 protein: CASSYSSSGVGEKLFF
CDR3 DNA: TGTGCCAGCAGTTACTCTTCCTCGGGGGTCGGGGAAAAACTGTTTTTT

clone size: -
CDR3 length: 14
V gene: TRBV19
J gene: TRBJ1-2
D gene: TRBD1
CDR3 protein: CASSLRQGYYGYTF
CDR3 DNA: TGTGCCAGTAGCCTTCGACAGGGTTACTATGGCTACACCTTC

clone size: -
CDR3 length: 17
V gene: TRBV7-2
J gene: TRBJ1-5
D gene: TRBD1
CDR3 protein: CASSTRQGLYSNQPQHF
CDR3 DNA: TGTGCCAGCAGCACCCGACAGGGCCTCTATAGCAATCAGCCCCAGCATTTT

clone size: -
CDR3 length: 16
V gene: TRBV10-3
J gene: TRBJ1-3
D gene: -
CDR3 protein: CAISESGRGTGNTIYF
CDR3 DNA: TGTGCCATCAGTGAGTCGGGAAGGGGGACTGGAAACACCATATATTTT

clone size: -
CDR3 length: 14
V gene: TRBV7-2
J gene: TRBJ1-5
D gene: TRBD1
CDR3 protein: CASSMRQGDQPQHF
CDR3 DNA: TGTGCCAGCAGCATGAGACAGGGTGATCAGCCCCAGCATTTT

clone size: -
CDR3 length: 13
V gene: TRBV6-5
J gene: TRBJ2-7
D gene: -
CDR3 protein: CASSYRPGHEQYF
CDR3 DNA: TGTGCCAGCAGTTACAGACCAGGACACGAGCAGTACTTC